The next 30 T cell receptor beta chains were all read from a single sample in a study of T cell repertoires in cytomegalovirus infection. No antigen has been assigned to these receptors. MiXCR, applied by TCRdb to the reads, yields one record per CDR3 protein. Here the sample spans approximately 910,000 distinct CDR3 sequences, around 31% being singletons. The sequencing here drew on cultured CD8+ T cells from PBMCs, taken from culture after CMV antigen stimulation. The receptors were gathered from a human donor in good health (CMV status not recorded). Some clones in this sample may be carry-over from other donors' samples.

The chain is built from TRBV4-1 and TRBJ1-1; no clear D. Germline V gives CDR1 MGHRA, CDR2 YSYEKL. V lost 1 base and J 1 base, leaving 10 bases between the germline ends. CDR3 size: 15 residues. CDR3 bases: TGCGCCAGCAGCCAAGGACTCCTTTCGAACACTGAAGCTTTCTTT. This codes for CASSQGLLSNTEAFF.

V and J are TRBV29-1 and TRBJ2-1, with TRBD1 matching 10 bases. Looked up from germline, CDR1 is SQVTM and CDR2 is ANQGSEA. CDR3 length: 15 amino acids. The ends lost 7 bases at V and 4 bases at J; junction bases unmatched: 10. The CDR3 protein is CSANRQGARYNEQFF. For the CDR3, the DNA is TGCAGCGCAAATCGACAGGGGGCAAGATACAATGAGCAGTTCTTC.

The sample holds a few counts of this clonotype. This chain connects TRBV5-6 to TRBJ2-1; possibly TRBD1 for D (6 bases). Germline V gene sequence: CDR1 SGHDT, CDR2 YYEEEE. Trimming took off 4 bases at V and 0 bases at J, with 11 bases between the two ends. The CDR3 has 15 amino acids. CDR3 region: CASSVGAGSYNEQFF. CDR3 sequence (DNA): TGTGCCAGCAGCGTGGGGGCGGGCTCCTACAATGAGCAGTTCTTC.

V and J are TRBV5-6 and TRBJ1-4; D is uncertain. CDR1 and CDR2 (germline): SGHDT, YYEEEE. Trimming removed 4 bases from V and 5 bases from J, with 12 bases in between. This CDR3 region has 14 residues. CDR3 protein: CASSRGGLNEKLFF. CDR3 coding DNA: TGTGCCAGCAGCCGGGGAGGGCTGAATGAAAAACTGTTTTTT.

This clonotype turned up a few times. V gene TRBV28 combines with J gene TRBJ2-3, with 11 bases lining up with TRBD1. The CDR3 has 15 amino acids. Losses at the gene ends were 3 bases for V and 4 bases for J; bases not matched to a gene: 3. CDR1 is MDHEN, CDR2 SYDVKM, per germline. This CDR3 reads CASSFGDRGADTQYF. The CDR3 DNA is TGTGCCAGCAGTTTTGGGGACAGGGGGGCAGATACGCAGTATTTT.

The chain joins TRBV5-4 to TRBJ2-2; perhaps TRBD1 as D (5 bases). The CDR3 sequence is 16 residues long. Deletions cut 2 bases from V and 1 base from J, with 12 bases between. Germline assignment: CDR1 SGHNT and CDR2 YYREEE (reference sequence). CDR3 sequence reads: CASSFKQEKNTGELFF. The CDR3 DNA reads TGTGCCAGCAGCTTTAAACAGGAAAAGAACACCGGGGAGCTGTTTTTT.

This clonotype has only a few counts. The rearrangement joins TRBV7-2 to TRBJ1-2, with 10 bases lining up with TRBD1. The length of the CDR3 is 13 residues. After removal of 5 bases from V and 12 bases from J, the junction contained 9 bases not matched to a gene. The germline V gene encodes CDR1 SGHTA and CDR2 FQGNSA. Here the CDR3 reads CASSISPGQGNTF. The DNA for the CDR3 is TGTGCCAGCAGCATTTCACCGGGACAGGGGAACACCTTC.

The chain combines TRBV27 with TRBJ1-2; 9 nucleotides align to TRBD1. The CDR3 is 13 amino acids. Per germline, CDR1 MNHEY and CDR2 SMNVEV (reference sequence). The ends lost 4 bases at V and 7 bases at J; junction bases unmatched: 4. As DNA, the CDR3 is TGTGCCAGCAGTTGGGACAGGGCGGTTGGCTACACCTTC. Its translation: CASSWDRAVGYTF.

This clonotype was observed a few times. The chain links TRBV6-2 or TRBV6-3 to TRBJ2-1, with TRBD2 identical over 7 bases. This CDR3 region has 15 residues. J gave up 4 bases and V 7 bases, and 10 bases lay outside the gene matches. Germline V lookup: CDR1 MNHEY, CDR2 SVGEGT. The CDR3 DNA reads as TGTGCCAGCACCGGCCCGGGACTACCTTACAATGAGCAGTTCTTC. It encodes CASTGPGLPYNEQFF.

This clonotype was picked up many times. The rearrangement joins TRBV7-2 to TRBJ1-2; D is possibly TRBD1 (5 bases). The V end lost 1 base, the J end lost 2 bases, and 11 bases lay between the germline ends. CDR3 length: 15 residues. Germline CDR1 and CDR2: SGHTA and FQGNSA. CDR3 bases: TGTGCCAGCAGCTTAGGGGGCAGGGAAAACTATGGCTACACCTTC. As protein: CASSLGGRENYGYTF.

This clonotype was counted a few times. The gene calls are TRBV24-1 and TRBJ2-5; perhaps TRBD2 as D (5 bases). Trimming removed 9 bases from V and 5 bases from J, with 18 bases in between. This CDR3 contains 14 residues. The germline V gene has CDR1 KGHDR and CDR2 SFDVKD. CDR3 loop: CATHRTGLEETQYF. As DNA, the CDR3 is TGTGCCACCCACCGTACGGGGTTGGAGGAGACCCAGTACTTC.

This clonotype was found a few times. V and J are TRBV15 and TRBJ1-6; possibly TRBD1 for D (5 bases). V gave up 4 bases and J gave up 0 bases, with 13 bases separating them. This CDR3 contains 17 residues. Germline V gives CDR1 LNHNV, CDR2 YYDKDF (reference sequence). This CDR3 reads CATSKGRESSYNSPLHF. The CDR3, as DNA: TGTGCCACCAGCAAGGGACGGGAGAGCTCCTATAATTCACCCCTCCACTTT. Full variable domain (outside the CDR3, taken from reference TRBV15 and TRBJ1-6): DAMVIQNPRYQVTQFGKPVTLSCSQTLNHNVMYWYQQKSSQAPKLLFHYYDKDFNNEADTPDNFQSRRPNTSFCFLDIRSPGLGDTAMYLCATSKGRESSYNSPLHFGNGTRLTVT.

This clonotype was recorded a few times. The rearrangement uses TRBV7-8 and TRBJ1-5; D remains ambiguous. CDR3 length: 14 amino acids. V dropped 4 bases and J dropped 6 bases, with 13 bases sitting between them. The V gene's germline CDR1 is SGHVS and CDR2 FQNEAQ. CDR3 amino acids: CASSSLLGSQPQHF. DNA for the CDR3: TGTGCCAGCAGCTCCCTTCTAGGTTCTCAGCCCCAGCATTTT.

This clonotype came up a few times. This chain connects TRBV19 to TRBJ2-3; tentatively, D is TRBD1 or TRBD2 (5 bases each). Between the trimmed V and J ends, which lost 7 bases and 8 bases, there was a span of 19 bases. Per the germline V gene, CDR1 is LNHDA and CDR2 is SQIVND (reference sequence). This CDR3 is 14 amino acids long. CDR3 in amino acids: CASTDEWGPRTQYF. CDR3 DNA sequence: TGTGCCAGTACCGACGAATGGGGACCCCGTACGCAGTATTTT.

V is TRBV20-1 and J is TRBJ2-3; TRBD2 aligns across 8 bases. Unmatched junction bases numbered 16, after V lost 0 bases and J lost 2 bases. The CDR3 extends over 19 amino acids. CDR1 and CDR2 (germline): DFQATT, SNEGSKA (reference sequence). CDR3 amino acids: CSARDLGSGASVYTDTQYF. In DNA, the CDR3 is TGCAGTGCTAGAGATCTGGGTAGCGGGGCCAGCGTCTACACAGATACGCAGTATTTT.

The gene calls are TRBV12-3 or TRBV12-4 and TRBJ1-1, with 7 nucleotides matching TRBD1. The CDR3 runs to 13 residues. V dropped 7 bases and J dropped 7; count of bases not matched to a gene: 9. The CDR3 protein is CASTFDRDREAFF. The DNA for the CDR3 is TGTGCCAGCACCTTTGACAGGGACCGTGAAGCTTTCTTT.

This clonotype was counted once. The chain has TRBV28 and TRBJ2-7, with D maybe TRBD2 (5 bases). Trimming left V 2 bases short and J 2 bases short, with 13 bases between. Per germline, CDR1 MDHEN and CDR2 SYDVKM. There are 15 residues in the CDR3. This chain's CDR3 is CASSLLREPAYEQYV. CDR3 DNA sequence: TGTGCCAGCAGTTTACTTAGGGAGCCGGCCTACGAGCAGTACGTC.

This clonotype was picked up a small number of times. The gene calls are TRBV19 and TRBJ2-1; D possibly corresponds to TRBD1 (6 bases). In germline, CDR1 is LNHDA, CDR2 SQIVND (reference sequence). V was clipped by 7 bases and J by 8 bases, with 15 bases between them. The CDR3 has 13 residues. CDR3: CASTEQGYDEQFF. The CDR3, as DNA: TGTGCCAGTACAGAACAGGGTTATGATGAGCAGTTCTTC.

This sequence joins TRBV27 and TRBJ1-2; 8 bases are shared with TRBD1. Germline CDR1 is MNHEY and CDR2 is SMNVEV (reference sequence). J was trimmed by 7 bases and V by 5 bases; bases with no gene match: 15. CDR3 size: 16 residues. In nucleotides, the CDR3 is TGTGCCAGCAGTCTCCTGGGGGCCAGGGGGCATCGTGGCTACACCTTC. Its protein is CASSLLGARGHRGYTF.

At least ten counts were recorded for this clonotype. This chain connects TRBV7-6 to TRBJ1-6; 11 bases line up with TRBD1. The germline CDR1 and CDR2 sequences are SGHVS and FNYEAQ. The CDR3 is made up of 15 amino acids. Trimming at V came to 2 bases and at J to 8 bases, leaving 2 bases not matched to a gene. The CDR3 sequence is CASSLRDRGDSPLHF. CDR3 bases: TGTGCCAGCAGCTTAAGGGACAGGGGGGATTCACCCCTCCACTTT.

This clonotype was recorded at least ten times. The chain employs TRBV27 and TRBJ1-6; D unclear. The CDR3 has 15 amino acids. Germline assignment: CDR1 MNHEY and CDR2 SMNVEV (reference sequence). V lost 6 bases and J 7 bases, leaving 16 bases between the germline ends. The CDR3 reads CASRGMGRTNSPLHF. The CDR3 region has the DNA TGTGCCAGCAGGGGGATGGGCAGGACCAATTCACCCCTCCACTTT.

The CDR3 region has the DNA TGTGCCAGCAGCCCCCCGGGGACAGGGAGCAATGAGCAGTTCTTC. Translation gives CASSPPGTGSNEQFF. The chain employs TRBV14 and TRBJ2-1, with 9 bases aligning to TRBD1. V shed 4 bases, J shed 6 bases, and the junction held 7 bases outside the gene matches. The CDR3 is 15 amino acids. Germline assignment: CDR1 SGHDN and CDR2 FVKESK. Complete variable domain (other parts from reference TRBV14 and TRBJ2-1): EAGVTQFPSHSVIEKGQTVTLRCDPISGHDNLYWYRRVMGKEIKFLLHFVKESKQDESGMPNNRFLAERTGGTYSTLKVQPAELEDSGVYFCASSPPGTGSNEQFFGPGTRLTVL.

The chain recombines TRBV2 with TRBJ2-5; 8 positions agree with TRBD1. J gave up 2 bases and V 2 bases, and 7 bases lay outside the gene matches. From germline, CDR1 is SNHLY and CDR2 FYNNEI. The CDR3 runs 16 residues. CDR3 DNA sequence: TGTGCCAGCAGTGAATTCACAGGACAGGGTCAAGAGACCCAGTACTTC. Translating gives CASSEFTGQGQETQYF.

This clonotype occurred many times. The genes are TRBV28 and TRBJ2-7; D call uncertain. The V end was cut by 3 bases, the J end by 4 bases, with 13 bases between. Germline CDR1 is MDHEN and CDR2 is SYDVKM. The CDR3 is made up of 14 amino acids. The CDR3 bases are TGTGCCAGCAGTTTTTGTCAGGCCTATTACGAGCAGTACGTC. This sequence encodes CASSFCQAYYEQYV.

The sample holds a few counts of this clonotype. The chain carries TRBV7-9 and TRBJ2-1; possibly TRBD2 for D (5 bases). The V gene's germline CDR1 is SEHNR and CDR2 FQNEAQ (reference sequence). With 5 bases removed from V and 4 bases from J, the gap between germline ends came to 12 bases. The CDR3 extends over 14 amino acids. The CDR3 protein is CASSVGGPYNEQFF. CDR3 in DNA: TGTGCCAGCAGCGTAGGAGGACCATACAATGAGCAGTTCTTC.

The CDR3 protein is CSARDTESYNSPLHF. The CDR3 DNA reads TGCAGTGCTAGAGATACGGAGTCCTATAATTCACCCCTCCACTTT. V is TRBV20-1 and J is TRBJ1-6; D unresolved. The CDR3 sequence is 15 residues long. Per germline, CDR1 DFQATT and CDR2 SNEGSKA (reference sequence). Trimming left V 0 bases short and J 1 base short, with 7 bases between.

The V gene is TRBV15, the J gene TRBJ1-1; possible D gene TRBD1, 5 bases. This CDR3 is 15 amino acids long. The V end was cut by 6 bases, the J end by 4 bases, with 18 bases between. CDR1 is LNHNV, CDR2 YYDKDF, per germline (reference sequence). The CDR3 DNA reads TGTGCCACCAGGGCCAATCGGGGGGTGGGCACTGAAGCTTTCTTT. The encoded protein is CATRANRGVGTEAFF.

There are a few counts of this clonotype. This rearrangement joins TRBV11-3 to TRBJ1-5; 8 nucleotides match TRBD1. V was clipped by 0 bases and J by 7 bases; unmatched bases: 11. The V gene's germline CDR1 is SGHNT and CDR2 YENEEA. The CDR3 is 17 residues long. CDR3 DNA sequence: TGTGCCAGCAGCTTAGATCCTCGACAGGGGAGAGCCCAGCCCCAGCATTTT. Translating gives CASSLDPRQGRAQPQHF.

The chain uses TRBV4-1 and TRBJ1-1; no clear D gene. The CDR3 is 14 residues long. Trimming shortened V by 7 bases and J by 3 bases, and 15 bases separated the two germline ends. Looked up from germline, CDR1 is MGHRA and CDR2 is YSYEKL. The CDR3 DNA sequence: TGCGCCAGCACCCGGTTGGGGTTTGACACTGAAGCTTTCTTT. It specifies CASTRLGFDTEAFF.

The chain employs TRBV18 and TRBJ2-7, with TRBD1 matching 10 bases. This CDR3 region has 14 residues. Trimming removed 5 bases from V and 4 bases from J; junction bases left unmatched: 5. Germline CDR1 is KGHSH and CDR2 is LQKENI. The CDR3 DNA follows: TGTGCCAGCTCATCGACGGGACAGGGGTACGAGCAGTACTTC. Translated: CASSSTGQGYEQYF. The complete variable domain, with remaining parts taken from reference TRBV18 and TRBJ2-7, reads NAGVMQNPRHLVRRRGQEARLRCSPMKGHSHVYWYRQLPEEGLKFMVYLQKENIIDESGMPKERFSAEFPKEGPSILRIQQVVRGDSAAYFCASSSTGQGYEQYFGPGTRLTVT.